A selection of T cell receptor beta chains follows, all from one sample in a study of T cells after posttransplantation cyclophosphamide. Repertoires were generated with immunoSEQ multiplex PCR, while TCRdb's copy carries only in-frame clones and drops some. The sample has some 4,300 clones; about 57% are singletons. Specimen: memory CD8+ T cells sorted from blood. All receptors come from a woman in her fifties or sixties in good health, CMV-negative, and a related stem cell transplant donor. The CDR3 runs from the conserved cysteine through the conserved F or W. The D gene is left open where the match is weak. Expanded clones get a size class; other rows say once, few or many, or leave the size out.

d_call j_call v_call clone_size cdr3_nt cdr3_aa
- TRBJ1-1 TRBV19 - TGTGCCAGTAGTATCCCCAGGAGAAGGGGCCCTCTTTACACTGAAGCTTTCTTT CASSIPRRRGPLYTEAFF
- TRBJ2-7 TRBV30 - TGTGCCTGGAGTGTCAATAACGGTCAAGAGCAGTACTTC CAWSVNNGQEQYF
- TRBJ2-5 TRBV27 - TGTGCCAGCAGTTCGAAACTAGTAATCTGGGAGACCCAGTACTTC CASSSKLVIWETQYF
TRBD1 TRBJ1-5 TRBV15 once TGTGCCACCAGCAGAGGCGACCGGGACAGGGGGAATCAGCCCCAGCATTTT CATSRGDRDRGNQPQHF
TRBD2 TRBJ2-2 TRBV4-1 - TGCGCCAGCAGCCAAGGGACTAGCGGCACCGGGGAGCTGTTTTTT CASSQGTSGTGELFF
- TRBJ2-4 TRBV2 medium-sized TGTGCCAGCACTGAAGACAGCGCCAAAAACATTCAGTACTTC CASTEDSAKNIQYF
TRBD2 TRBJ2-3 TRBV9 - TGTGCCAGCAGCGTCTTCTTAGCGGGAGGGGCAGATACGCAGTATTTT CASSVFLAGGADTQYF
- TRBJ2-3 TRBV27 large TGTGCCAGCAGCCCCGGGACATCCCCGGAGGATACGCAGTATTTT CASSPGTSPEDTQYF
- TRBJ2-1 TRBV6-5 - TGTGCCAGCAGTTCCCTCCTTAATGAGCAGTTCTTC CASSSLLNEQFF
- TRBJ2-7 TRBV5-4 - TGTGCCAGCAGCACCCGGACAGCTTACGAGCAGTACTTC CASSTRTAYEQYF
TRBD1 TRBJ2-7 TRBV6-5 - TGTGCCAGCAGTTACTCGAACAGGGGGAGCTCCTACGAGCAGTACTTC CASSYSNRGSSYEQYF
TRBD2 TRBJ2-7 TRBV10-3 - TGTGCCATCAGTGAAGCGGGGCCGTCCTACGAGCAGTACTTC CAISEAGPSYEQYF
- TRBJ2-5 TRBV11-2 - TGTGCCAGCAGATTACTCCACCCAGGGGAGACCCAGTACTTC CASRLLHPGETQYF
- TRBJ2-2 TRBV13 - TGTGCCAGCAGCTTAGTCAGCGAGACCGGGGAGCTGTTTTTT CASSLVSETGELFF
TRBD1 TRBJ1-1 TRBV7-6 - TGTGCCAGCAGCCCGGGAAGGGGGCTGGTAGGAACTGAAGCTTTCTTT CASSPGRGLVGTEAFF
- TRBJ2-7 TRBV19 medium-sized TGTGCCAGTAGCAGCGACCGTCACGAGCAGTACTTC CASSSDRHEQYF
TRBD1 TRBJ1-1 TRBV7-9 once TGTGCCAGCAGTGGGGACAGGGCGAACACTGAAGCTTTCTTT CASSGDRANTEAFF
- TRBJ2-3 TRBV7-2 - TGTGCCAGCGCCCGGTGGGGGGAAGATACGCAGTATTTT CASARWGEDTQYF
TRBD2 TRBJ2-3 TRBV11-2 - TGTGCCAGCAGCTTCGGGGGGAACACAGATACGCAGTATTTT CASSFGGNTDTQYF
TRBD1 TRBJ1-1 TRBV11-2 few TGTGCCAGCAGCCCGGGAAGGGGGCTGGTAGGAACTGAAGCTTTCTTT CASSPGRGLVGTEAFF
TRBD1 TRBJ2-2 TRBV27 - TGTGCCAGCGCTGACAGGGGGCTCTTCAGGGAGCTGTTTTTT CASADRGLFRELFF
- TRBJ1-1 TRBV7-9 - TGTGCCAGCAGCTTAAGGAACAGGAAAGCTTTCTTT CASSLRNRKAFF
TRBD1 TRBJ2-7 TRBV9 - TGTGCCAGCAGCGCCCGGGACAGGGACGAGGGGCAGTACTTC CASSARDRDEGQYF
- TRBJ1-4 TRBV9 - TGTGCCAGCAGCGGGACAAATGAAAAACTGTTTTTT CASSGTNEKLFF
- TRBJ2-1 TRBV6-1 once TGTGCCAGCAGTCTGGGAGCGCACAATGAGCAGTTCTTC CASSLGAHNEQFF
TRBD1 TRBJ2-1 TRBV6-6 - TGTGCCAGCACTTCCGGGACAGGTGCCAATGAGCAGTTCTTC CASTSGTGANEQFF
- TRBJ2-1 TRBV13 few TGTGCCAGCAGCCCCACGGTCTACAATGAGCAGTTCTTC CASSPTVYNEQFF
- TRBJ2-1 TRBV4-1 - TGCGCCAGCAGCCCCGGGATCCGCGGCGATGAGCAGTTCTTC CASSPGIRGDEQFF
TRBD2 TRBJ2-3 TRBV4-3 - TGCGCCAGCAGCCAAGAACTAGCGGGAGGTTTAGATACGCAGTATTTT CASSQELAGGLDTQYF
TRBD1 TRBJ1-2 TRBV6-5 - TGTGCCAGCCGAGGGACAGGGGACTATGGCTACACCTTC CASRGTGDYGYTF
TRBD2 TRBJ2-1 TRBV5-4 - TGTGCCAGCAGCCAAGACGGCGCGGGAGGGCTGGGTGAGCAGTTCTTC CASSQDGAGGLGEQFF
- TRBJ2-7 TRBV7-2 - TGTGCCAGCAACTTAGGGGGCGGGGACCGAGCCTACGAGCAGTACTTC CASNLGGGDRAYEQYF
- TRBJ1-5 TRBV28 - TGTGCCTTTAGCAGGGGAAATCAGCCCCAGCATTTT CAFSRGNQPQHF
- TRBJ2-7 TRBV27 - TGTGCCAGCAGCCCCGGCTACGAGCAGTACTTC CASSPGYEQYF
- TRBJ1-1 TRBV27 - TGTGCCAGCAGTCTTACACAGAACACTGAAGCTTTCTTT CASSLTQNTEAFF
TRBD1 TRBJ2-2 TRBV7-6 few TGTGCCAGCAGCTTCGGGACAGGGCTCACCGGGGAGCTGTTTTTT CASSFGTGLTGELFF
TRBD1 TRBJ2-2 TRBV5-3 - TGTGCCAGAAGTCACGCCGGGACAGTGAACACCGGGGAGCTGTTTTTT CARSHAGTVNTGELFF
- TRBJ1-6 TRBV7-3 medium-sized TGTGCCAGCAGCTTAGGGTTACGGGGGGTTAATTCACCCCTCCACTTT CASSLGLRGVNSPLHF
TRBD2 TRBJ2-7 TRBV4-1 - TGCGCCAGCAGCCAAGAAAGGGCTAGCGGGAGGTACGAGCAGTACTTC CASSQERASGRYEQYF
- TRBJ2-1 TRBV11-2 - TGTGCCAGCAGCCCCCCGGGTCGCAATGAGCAGTTCTTC CASSPPGRNEQFF
- TRBJ2-2 TRBV9 - TGTGCCAGCACCGCAGGGGATGCCGGGGAGCTGTTTTTT CASTAGDAGELFF
TRBD2 TRBJ2-1 TRBV4-3 - TGCGCCAGCAGCCAAGATCGAGCGGGAGGGCTGGGTGAGCAGTTCTTC CASSQDRAGGLGEQFF
- TRBJ2-1 TRBV9 - TGTGCCAGCAGCCCCCCCCAGGGCCCTGAGCAGTTCTTC CASSPPQGPEQFF
TRBD2 TRBJ2-5 TRBV28 - TGTGCCAGCAGTTTCTTGCGGGAGATCGGGACCCAGTACTTC CASSFLREIGTQYF
TRBD2 TRBJ2-1 TRBV6-1 - TGTGCCAGCAGTGTTAGCGGGGGCTACAATGAGCAGTTCTTC CASSVSGGYNEQFF
- TRBJ1-2 TRBV11-2 - TGTGCCAGCAGCTCAGGGGTAGGCTACACCTTC CASSSGVGYTF
- TRBJ2-7 TRBV7-3 - TGTGCCAGCAGCCAGTACGCCTCCTACGAGCAGTACTTC CASSQYASYEQYF
- TRBJ2-1 TRBV7-2 - TGTGCCAGCACCTGGAGGGCCTTCGAGCCCCATGAGCAGTTCTTC CASTWRAFEPHEQFF
TRBD2 TRBJ2-5 TRBV7-8 - TGTGCCAGCAGCTCTTGGAGCGGGGGTTCAGAGACCCAGTACTTC CASSSWSGGSETQYF
TRBD1 TRBJ1-4 TRBV6-1 few TGTGCCAGCAGGGACAGGGGGCTCTTGAATGAAAAACTGTTTTTT CASRDRGLLNEKLFF
TRBD1 TRBJ1-2 TRBV4-3 few TGCGCCAGCAGCCAAGAGACGGACAGGGGCCGTGGCTACACCTTC CASSQETDRGRGYTF
TRBD1 TRBJ2-7 TRBV19 - TGTGCCAGTAGTCTCACAGGGGGCTCAGTCGAGCAGTACTTC CASSLTGGSVEQYF
- TRBJ1-1 TRBV9 - TGTGCCAGCAGCGATGACGGAGGGGTGGAAGCTTTCTTT CASSDDGGVEAFF
TRBD2 TRBJ2-1 TRBV19 - TGTGCCAGTAGTATAGGGCGGGGGGCGGAAGGGATTCACAATGAGCAGTTCTTC CASSIGRGAEGIHNEQFF
- TRBJ1-3 TRBV19 few TGTGCCAGCTTGGACAAGATCTCTGGAAACACCATATATTTT CASLDKISGNTIYF
TRBD2 TRBJ2-7 TRBV6-4 - TGTGCCAGCAGAGCCCCTGCTAGCGGGGTCTACGAGCAGTACTTC CASRAPASGVYEQYF
TRBD1 TRBJ2-1 TRBV9 - TGTGCCAGCAGCGCGCAAGGGACAGGGGACAATGAGCAGTTCTTC CASSAQGTGDNEQFF